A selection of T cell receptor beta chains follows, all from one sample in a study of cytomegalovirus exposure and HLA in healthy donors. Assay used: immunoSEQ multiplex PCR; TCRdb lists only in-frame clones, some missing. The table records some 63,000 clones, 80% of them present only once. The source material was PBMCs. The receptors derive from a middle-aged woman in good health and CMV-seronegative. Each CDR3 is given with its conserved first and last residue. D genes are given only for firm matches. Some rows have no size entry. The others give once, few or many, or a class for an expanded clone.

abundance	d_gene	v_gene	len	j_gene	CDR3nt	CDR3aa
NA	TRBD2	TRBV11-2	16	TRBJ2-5	TGTGCCAGCAGCCGGGGACTAGCGGGAGTTAAAGAGACCCAGTACTTC	CASSRGLAGVKETQYF
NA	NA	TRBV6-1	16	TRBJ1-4	TGTGCCAGCAGTGAACCTATCGGGACACATAATGAAAAACTGTTTTTT	CASSEPIGTHNEKLFF
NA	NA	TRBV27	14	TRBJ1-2	TGTGCCAGCAGATCACAGGTTGGAAACTATGGCTACACCTTC	CASRSQVGNYGYTF
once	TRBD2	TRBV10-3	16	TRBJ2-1	TGTGCCATCAGTGAGTTAGCGGGAGGAGGGGAGAATGAGCAGTTCTTC	CAISELAGGGENEQFF
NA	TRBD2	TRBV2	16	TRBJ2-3	TGTGCCAGCAGTGAAACCCTAGCGGGAGATACCGATACGCAGTATTTT	CASSETLAGDTDTQYF
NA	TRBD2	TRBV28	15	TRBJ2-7	TGTGCCAGCAGTCTCTATCCTCCGCGGGGAGGGGAGCAGTACTTC	CASSLYPPRGGEQYF
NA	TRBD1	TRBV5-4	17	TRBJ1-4	TGTGCCAGCAGTCCCGGCAGGGGGATCGCAACTAATGAAAAACTGTTTTTT	CASSPGRGIATNEKLFF
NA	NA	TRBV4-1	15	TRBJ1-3	TGCGCCAGCAGCCAAGAGAGTTTCTCTGGAAACACCATATATTTT	CASSQESFSGNTIYF
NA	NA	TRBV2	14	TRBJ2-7	TGTGCCAGCAGAGAGGGAGGAACTCCCTACGAGCAGTACTTC	CASREGGTPYEQYF
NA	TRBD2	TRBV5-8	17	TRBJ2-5	TGTGCCAGCAGCTGGGGGGCTAGCGGGAGTGCGTTGGAGACCCAGTACTTC	CASSWGASGSALETQYF
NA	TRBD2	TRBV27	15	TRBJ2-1	TGTGCCAGCAGTTTAGCGGGAGGGCCCTACAATGAGCAGTTCTTC	CASSLAGGPYNEQFF
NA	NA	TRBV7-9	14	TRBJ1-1	TGTGCCAGCATTCAGACAGGTGGTGGCACTGAAGCTTTCTTT	CASIQTGGGTEAFF
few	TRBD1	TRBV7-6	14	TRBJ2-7	TGTGCCAGCAGCTCTAAGACAGGGTCCTACGAGCAGTACTTC	CASSSKTGSYEQYF
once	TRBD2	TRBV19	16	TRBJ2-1	TGTGCCAGTAGATCACGCCGGCGGGAGCCCTACAATGAGCAGTTCTTC	CASRSRRREPYNEQFF
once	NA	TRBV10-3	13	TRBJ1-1	TGTGCCATCAGTGATCACAGAAACACTGAAGCTTTCTTT	CAISDHRNTEAFF
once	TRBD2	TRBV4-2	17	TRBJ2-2	TGTGCCAGCAGCCAAGGGTTGAGGCGGGAGGGCACCGGGGAGCTGTTTTTT	CASSQGLRREGTGELFF
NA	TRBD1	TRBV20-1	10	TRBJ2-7	TGCAGTGCAAGGGACAGGGATCAGTACTTC	CSARDRDQYF
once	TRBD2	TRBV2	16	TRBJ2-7	TGTGCCAGCAGTCGCGGACTAGCGGGAGTAGGCGGGGAGCAGTACTTC	CASSRGLAGVGGEQYF
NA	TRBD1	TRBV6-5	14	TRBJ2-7	TGTGCCAGCAGAGCCGGACAGGGGGCCTACGAGCAGTACTTC	CASRAGQGAYEQYF
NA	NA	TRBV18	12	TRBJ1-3	TGTGCCAGCTCCCCCGTGGGAGACACCATATATTTT	CASSPVGDTIYF
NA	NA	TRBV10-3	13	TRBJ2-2	TGTGCCATCTCGGGAAGGGAGACCGGGGAGCTGTTTTTT	CAISGRETGELFF
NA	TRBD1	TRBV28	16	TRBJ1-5	TGTGCCAGCAGTTTTTTATCAGGGGGTAGCAATCAGCCCCAGCATTTT	CASSFLSGGSNQPQHF
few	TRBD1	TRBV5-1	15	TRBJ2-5	TGCGCCAGCAGCTCCGGACAGGGTAGGGGAGAGACCCAGTACTTC	CASSSGQGRGETQYF
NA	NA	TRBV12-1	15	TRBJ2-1	TGTGCCAGCAGCTTTCCCCGCGGGAGAAGGAATGAGCAGTTCTTC	CASSFPRGRRNEQFF
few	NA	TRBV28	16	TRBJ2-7	TGTGCCAGCAGTTTGGCCGGGACTCAATCCCCCTACGAGCAGTACTTC	CASSLAGTQSPYEQYF
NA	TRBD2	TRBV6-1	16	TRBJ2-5	TGTGCCAGCAGTGATCGATGGACTAGCGGGCAAGAGACCCAGTACTTC	CASSDRWTSGQETQYF
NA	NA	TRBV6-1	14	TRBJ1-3	TGTGCCAGCATCGGGACACAGCCTGGAAACACCATATATTTT	CASIGTQPGNTIYF
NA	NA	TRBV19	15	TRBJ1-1	TGTGCCAGTAGTATAGAACCCCGGGGGGGCACTGAAGCTTTCTTT	CASSIEPRGGTEAFF
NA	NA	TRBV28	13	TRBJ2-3	TGTGCCAGCGCCGGGGATAGCACAGATACGCAGTATTTT	CASAGDSTDTQYF